Shown below are 5 T cell receptor beta chains from a single sample sequenced in a study of blood T cell repertoires in COVID-19. The repertoire was sequenced with immunoSEQ multiplex PCR; TCRdb's copy has only in-frame clones and lacks some. The sample consists of 320,000 or so clones, about 89% of them appearing once. The sequenced sample consisted of PBMCs or T cells enriched from blood (not recorded which). All receptors derive from a man in his sixties who had recovered from COVID-19.

This chain uses TRBV9 with TRBJ1-3; 7 nucleotides match TRBD1. V lost 1 base and J lost 3; bases outside the gene matches: 22. The CDR3 contains 21 residues. Germline CDR1 and CDR2: SGDLS and YYNGEE. Here the CDR3 reads CASSVTGPHDRDSPDGNTIYF. The CDR3 bases are TGTGCCAGCAGCGTAACCGGACCCCACGACAGGGACTCCCCAGATGGAAACACCATATATTTT.

This rearrangement joins TRBV11-2 to TRBJ2-3; 9 nucleotides agree with TRBD1. Losses at the gene ends were 1 base for V and 4 bases for J; bases not matched to a gene: 6. The CDR3 has 16 residues. Germline V gives CDR1 SGHAT, CDR2 FQNNGV. CDR3 loop: CASSLAGTGSADTQYF. The CDR3 DNA reads as TGTGCCAGCAGCTTAGCCGGGACAGGGTCTGCAGATACGCAGTATTTT. The full variable domain, in which reference TRBV11-2 and TRBJ2-3 provide the parts outside the CDR3, is EAGVAQSPRYKIIEKRQSVAFWCNPISGHATLYWYQQILGQGPKLLIQFQNNGVVDDSQLPKDRFSAERLKGVDSTLKIQPAKLEDSAVYLCASSLAGTGSADTQYFGPGTRLTVL.

This chain uses TRBV6-2 or TRBV6-3 with TRBJ2-7; the D gene is possibly TRBD2 (6 bases). The CDR3 is 17 residues long. Per the germline V gene, CDR1 is MNHEY and CDR2 is SVGEGT. The V end lost 6 bases, the J end lost 0 bases, and 21 bases lay between the germline ends. CDR3 sequence: CASSPDYGGVLSYEQYF. DNA of the CDR3: TGTGCCAGCAGCCCCGATTATGGAGGGGTCCTCTCCTACGAGCAGTACTTC.

V is TRBV5-1 and J is TRBJ2-2; TRBD2 matches at 12 bases. Trimming removed 4 bases from V and 5 bases from J; junction bases left unmatched: 6. The CDR3 covers 16 residues. The germline gives CDR1 SGHRS, CDR2 YFSETQ. This chain's CDR3 is CASSGRLAGATGELFF. The CDR3 region has the DNA TGCGCCAGCAGCGGTAGACTAGCGGGAGCGACCGGGGAGCTGTTTTTT.

There are a few counts of this clone. The chain combines TRBV2 with TRBJ1-2; a possible D gene is TRBD1 (6 bases). This CDR3 has 16 residues. Germline CDR1 is SNHLY and CDR2 is FYNNEI. The V end was cut by 0 bases, the J end by 5 bases, with 16 bases between. Here the CDR3 reads CASSEAGARWYYGYTF. CDR3 in DNA: TGTGCCAGCAGTGAAGCGGGGGCCCGCTGGTATTATGGCTACACCTTC. Supplemented by reference TRBV2 and TRBJ1-2, the full variable domain reads EPEVTQTPSHQVTQMGQEVILRCVPISNHLYFYWYRQILGQKVEFLVSFYNNEISEKSEIFDDQFSVERPDGSNFTLKIRSTKLEDSAMYFCASSEAGARWYYGYTFGSGTRLTVV.